The rows below give T cell receptor beta chains drawn from one sample of a study of cytomegalovirus exposure and HLA in healthy donors. Repertoires were generated with immunoSEQ multiplex PCR, while TCRdb's copy carries only in-frame clones and drops some. The sample comprises some 240,000 clones, around 90% of which are singletons, and roughly 1.5% rests with the top ten. The sequencing sample was made of PBMCs. The source of these receptors is a girl aged 2 to 10 in good health and CMV-seronegative. The CDR3 runs from the conserved cysteine through the conserved F or W. The D gene is left open where the match is weak. Size is omitted from some rows. Given values are once, few, many or a class for expanded clones.

D: -
J: TRBJ2-7
size: -
V: TRBV19
CDR3: CASSIGTDYEQYF
DNA: TGTGCCAGTAGTATAGGGACAGACTACGAGCAGTACTTC

D: TRBD2
J: TRBJ2-7
size: -
V: TRBV5-1
CDR3: CASSLVSQVALAGEQSEQYF
DNA: TGCGCCAGCAGCTTGGTATCGCAGGTGGCACTAGCGGGGGAGCAGAGCGAGCAGTACTTC

D: TRBD1
J: TRBJ2-7
size: -
V: TRBV5-6
CDR3: CASSWPSGQGAGYEQYF
DNA: TGTGCCAGCAGCTGGCCCTCGGGACAGGGGGCTGGGTACGAGCAGTACTTC

D: -
J: TRBJ1-4
size: -
V: TRBV5-1
CDR3: CASSLAGSATNEKLFF
DNA: TGCGCCAGCAGCTTGGCAGGATCCGCAACTAATGAAAAACTGTTTTTT

D: -
J: TRBJ1-2
size: once
V: TRBV6-5
CDR3: CASSSQTAHGYTF
DNA: TGTGCCAGCAGTTCACAGACGGCCCATGGCTACACCTTC

D: TRBD1
J: TRBJ1-2
size: -
V: TRBV30
CDR3: CAWSNRGYGYTF
DNA: TGTGCCTGGAGTAACAGGGGCTATGGCTACACCTTC

D: -
J: TRBJ2-1
size: -
V: TRBV4-2
CDR3: CASSQGLVEGEQFF
DNA: TGTGCCAGCAGCCAAGGACTAGTTGAGGGTGAGCAGTTCTTC

D: -
J: TRBJ2-7
size: -
V: TRBV11-2
CDR3: CASSSEQGSKQYF
DNA: TGTGCCAGCAGCTCCGAACAGGGAAGCAAGCAGTACTTC

D: TRBD1
J: TRBJ1-1
size: -
V: TRBV19
CDR3: CASSDRGGTEAFF
DNA: TGTGCCAGTAGCGACAGGGGGGGGACTGAAGCTTTCTTT

D: TRBD1
J: TRBJ1-1
size: -
V: TRBV27
CDR3: CASSSGTGSGTEAFF
DNA: TGTGCCAGCAGTAGCGGGACAGGGTCTGGCACTGAAGCTTTCTTT

D: -
J: TRBJ1-2
size: -
V: TRBV19
CDR3: CASSIDRGTNYGYTF
DNA: TGTGCCAGTAGTATAGATCGAGGGACTAACTATGGCTACACCTTC

D: TRBD2
J: TRBJ2-7
size: -
V: TRBV6-1
CDR3: CASSGLAGGFSYEQYF
DNA: TGTGCCAGCAGTGGTCTAGCGGGAGGGTTCTCCTACGAGCAGTACTTC

D: -
J: TRBJ1-3
size: once
V: TRBV30
CDR3: CAWSVRSRSGNTIYF
DNA: TGTGCCTGGAGTGTACGGTCCAGGTCGGGAAACACCATATATTTT

D: -
J: TRBJ1-1
size: -
V: TRBV10-3
CDR3: CAISVGGTEAFF
DNA: TGTGCCATCAGTGTAGGAGGCACTGAAGCTTTCTTT

D: -
J: TRBJ1-2
size: -
V: TRBV7-9
CDR3: CASSFTREGYTF
DNA: TGTGCCAGCAGCTTTACGAGAGAAGGCTACACCTTC

D: -
J: TRBJ2-7
size: -
V: TRBV28
CDR3: CASSPSLTSYHYEQYF
DNA: TGTGCCAGCAGCCCCTCACTTACTAGCTACCACTACGAGCAGTACTTC

D: TRBD1
J: TRBJ2-1
size: -
V: TRBV28
CDR3: CASSPDRGPDNEQFF
DNA: TGTGCCAGCAGTCCCGACAGGGGGCCTGACAATGAGCAGTTCTTC

D: TRBD1
J: TRBJ1-3
size: -
V: TRBV4-1
CDR3: CASSQDNRGPGNTIYF
DNA: TGCGCCAGCAGCCAAGATAACAGGGGGCCTGGAAACACCATATATTTT

D: -
J: TRBJ1-5
size: -
V: TRBV5-1
CDR3: CASSIDSNQPQHF
DNA: TGCGCCAGCAGCATCGATAGCAATCAGCCTCAGCATTTT

D: TRBD2
J: TRBJ2-7
size: -
V: TRBV10-3
CDR3: CATGGTGIYEQYF
DNA: TGTGCCACCGGGGGGACTGGGATCTACGAGCAGTACTTC

D: TRBD1
J: TRBJ2-3
size: -
V: TRBV13
CDR3: CASSLRTGGRNTQYF
DNA: TGTGCCAGCAGCCTCCGGACAGGGGGGAGAAATACGCAGTATTTT

D: TRBD1
J: TRBJ1-1
size: -
V: TRBV7-9
CDR3: CASSPRDRPEAFF
DNA: TGTGCCAGCAGCCCGAGGGACAGGCCTGAAGCTTTCTTT

D: -
J: TRBJ1-3
size: -
V: TRBV29-1
CDR3: CSVGSGNTIYF
DNA: TGCAGCGTTGGGAGTGGAAACACCATATATTTT

D: TRBD1
J: TRBJ1-2
size: -
V: TRBV5-1
CDR3: CASSPGQGGYGYTF
DNA: TGCGCCAGCAGCCCAGGACAGGGTGGCTATGGCTACACCTTC

D: -
J: TRBJ2-5
size: -
V: TRBV30
CDR3: CAWSVAGIETQYF
DNA: TGTGCCTGGAGTGTGGCAGGGATTGAGACCCAGTACTTC

D: -
J: TRBJ1-1
size: -
V: TRBV9
CDR3: CASSVGGGRTEAFF
DNA: TGTGCCAGCAGCGTAGGTGGAGGGAGAACTGAAGCTTTCTTT

D: -
J: TRBJ2-7
size: -
V: TRBV6-1
CDR3: CASSLDRSSYEQYF
DNA: TGTGCCAGCAGTTTAGACAGAAGTTCCTACGAGCAGTACTTC

D: -
J: TRBJ1-1
size: once
V: TRBV5-4
CDR3: CASNVDPGQPMNTEAFF
DNA: TGTGCCAGCAACGTTGATCCGGGACAACCCATGAACACTGAAGCTTTCTTT

D: TRBD1
J: TRBJ2-7
size: -
V: TRBV6-6
CDR3: CASSYPDRERYF
DNA: TGTGCCAGCAGTTACCCGGACAGGGAGCGGTACTTC

D: TRBD1
J: TRBJ1-2
size: -
V: TRBV6-6
CDR3: CASSSGGGYTF
DNA: TGTGCCAGCAGTTCAGGGGGCGGCTACACCTTC

D: -
J: TRBJ1-1
size: -
V: TRBV30
CDR3: CAYIREGNTEAFF
DNA: TGTGCCTACATACGGGAGGGGAACACTGAAGCTTTCTTT

D: TRBD1
J: TRBJ1-5
size: -
V: TRBV11-3
CDR3: CASSLEWVEQGMGNQPQHF
DNA: TGTGCCAGCAGCTTAGAGTGGGTCGAACAGGGGATGGGCAATCAGCCCCAGCATTTT

D: -
J: TRBJ2-5
size: -
V: TRBV21-1
CDR3: CASSNPRGGGPQETQYF
DNA: TGTGCCAGCAGCAATCCTCGGGGAGGGGGACCGCAAGAGACCCAGTACTTC

D: -
J: TRBJ1-1
size: few
V: TRBV20-1
CDR3: CSAGQWEAFF
DNA: TGCAGTGCTGGACAGTGGGAAGCTTTCTTT

D: TRBD2
J: TRBJ2-7
size: -
V: TRBV5-1
CDR3: CASSITGTSVYEQYF
DNA: TGCGCCAGCAGCATTACCGGGACTAGTGTCTACGAGCAGTACTTC

D: -
J: TRBJ1-5
size: few
V: TRBV6-5
CDR3: CASSYSGGRNQPQHF
DNA: TGTGCCAGCAGTTACTCCGGGGGGAGGAATCAGCCCCAGCATTTT

D: TRBD2
J: TRBJ2-5
size: -
V: TRBV30
CDR3: CAWSGTGGRGETQYF
DNA: TGTGCCTGGAGTGGGACGGGGGGGAGGGGGGAGACCCAGTACTTC

D: TRBD1
J: TRBJ1-1
size: -
V: TRBV29-1
CDR3: CSVEDHRGRLTEAFF
DNA: TGCAGCGTTGAAGATCATAGGGGGCGACTCACTGAAGCTTTCTTT

D: -
J: TRBJ1-3
size: -
V: TRBV28
CDR3: CASSFPNAAVLSGNTIYF
DNA: TGTGCCAGCAGTTTCCCAAACGCGGCAGTCCTCTCTGGAAACACCATATATTTT